Listed here are 8 T cell receptor beta chains from one sample, sequenced in a study of CD8 T cells in ankylosing spondylitis. MiXCR, applied by TCRdb to the 5' RACE reads, yields one record per CDR3 protein. The sample records about 96,000 distinct CDR3 sequences, about 9% being singletons. Sequenced material: blood, either unsorted or a sorted T cell fraction (not recorded which). All receptors come from a male donor with ankylosing spondylitis or in good health (not recorded which).

This clonotype was counted at least ten times. The chain has TRBV23-1 and TRBJ2-3; TRBD1 matches at 8 bases. TRBV23-1 counts as an open reading frame of uncertain function. The CDR3 spans 18 residues. V gave up 3 bases and J gave up 0 bases; unmatched junction bases: 11. The CDR3 here is CASSHISSGTGSTDTQYF. The CDR3 nucleotides read TGCGCCAGCAGTCATATCTCGTCCGGGACAGGTAGCACAGATACGCAGTATTTT.

This clonotype was detected ten times or more. The chain joins TRBV20-1 to TRBJ2-1; 7 positions agree with TRBD1. V lost 3 bases to trimming and J lost 10 bases; unmatched junction nucleotides: 9. Germline V gene lookup returns CDR1 DFQATT and CDR2 SNEGSKA (reference sequence). This CDR3 is built from 13 residues. The CDR3 protein is CSARPTGFGEQFF. The CDR3, as DNA: TGCAGTGCTAGGCCGACAGGGTTCGGGGAGCAGTTCTTC.

This clonotype was observed many times. This chain links TRBV7-8 with TRBJ1-1; D ambiguous. V was shortened by 5 bases and J by 2 bases, with 12 bases between the two germline ends. Germline values: CDR1 SGHVS, CDR2 FQNEAQ. This CDR3 contains 14 residues. The DNA for the CDR3 is TGTGCCAGCAGCCACGAGCAGGACAACACTGAAGCTTTCTTT. Protein sequence: CASSHEQDNTEAFF.

This clonotype came up many times. The chain uses TRBV29-1 and TRBJ1-2, with D possibly being TRBD1 (5 bases). The ends were cut back, 3 bases at V and 4 bases at J, with 15 bases in the middle. The germline gives CDR1 SQVTM, CDR2 ANQGSEA. The CDR3 is 14 residues long. CDR3 in amino acids: CSVEGGQGGYGYTF. The CDR3 coding sequence is TGCAGCGTTGAGGGAGGGCAGGGTGGCTATGGCTACACCTTC.

The V and J genes are TRBV2 and TRBJ1-5; D is unclear. CDR1 SNHLY and CDR2 FYNNEI come from the germline V gene. V dropped 0 bases and J dropped 0 bases, with 9 bases sitting between them. The CDR3 sequence is 16 residues long. This CDR3 reads CASSEALGDSNQPQHF. DNA for the CDR3: TGTGCCAGCAGTGAAGCTTTGGGAGATAGCAATCAGCCCCAGCATTTT.

This clonotype was recorded at least ten times. This chain connects TRBV7-9 to TRBJ2-2; D is perhaps TRBD1 or TRBD2 (5 bases each). The CDR3 extends over 15 amino acids. The V end lost 4 bases, the J end lost 1 base, and 10 bases lay between the germline ends. CDR1 is SEHNR, CDR2 FQNEAQ, per germline (reference sequence). The CDR3, as DNA: TGTGCCAGCAGCTCCCGGGACGGGAACACCGGGGAGCTGTTTTTT. This gives the protein CASSSRDGNTGELFF. Full variable domain (remainder filled in from reference TRBV7-9 and TRBJ2-2): DTGVSQNPRHKITKRGQNVTFRCDPISEHNRLYWYRQTLGQGPEFLTYFQNEAQLEKSRLLSDRFSAERPKGSFSTLEIQRTEQGDSAMYLCASSSRDGNTGELFFGEGSRLTVL.

This clonotype was found many times. The rearrangement joins TRBV7-2 to TRBJ2-3; 11 bases fit TRBD2. V lost 2 bases, J lost 2 bases, and 12 bases stayed unmatched. This CDR3 spans 19 amino acids. In germline, CDR1 is SGHTA, CDR2 FQGNSA. CDR3 DNA: TGTGCCAGCAGCTTAAGGCTAGCGGGGGGACATGGATTCACAGATACGCAGTATTTT. Translated, it gives CASSLRLAGGHGFTDTQYF. The full variable domain, completed using reference TRBV7-2 and TRBJ2-3, is GAGVSQSPSNKVTEKGKDVELRCDPISGHTALYWYRQSLGQGLEFLIYFQGNSAPDKSGLPSDRFSAERTGGSVSTLTIQRTQQEDSAVYLCASSLRLAGGHGFTDTQYFGPGTRLTVL.

This rearrangement joins TRBV7-2 to TRBJ2-7; tentatively, D is TRBD2 (6 bases). Trimming stripped 6 bases from V and 4 bases from J, with 13 bases between. The germline gives CDR1 SGHTA, CDR2 FQGNSA. CDR3 size: 13 residues. CDR3: CASSAYGGYEQYF. The CDR3 DNA is TGTGCCAGCAGTGCCTACGGGGGATACGAGCAGTACTTC. Full variable domain (missing parts from reference TRBV7-2 and TRBJ2-7): GAGVSQSPSNKVTEKGKDVELRCDPISGHTALYWYRQSLGQGLEFLIYFQGNSAPDKSGLPSDRFSAERTGGSVSTLTIQRTQQEDSAVYLCASSAYGGYEQYFGPGTRLTVT.